These T cell receptor beta chains were read from a single sample in a study of shared clonotypes between healthy human individuals. Sequencing was performed with immunoSEQ multiplex PCR; in TCRdb, only in-frame clones are kept and a portion is missing. The sample has around 2,000,000 clones, roughly 96% seen once. The source material was naive CD4+ T cells sorted from blood. These receptors all come from a man between 18 and 29 years old in good health. Both conserved end residues are part of each CDR3. The order of the fields is CDR3 length, J gene, V gene, CDR3 protein.

>14|TRBJ1-5|TRBV9
CASSAGQLNQPQHF
>10|TRBJ2-3|TRBV29-1
CSVETDTQYF
>14|TRBJ2-7|TRBV5-1
CASSLGAGAYEQYF
>14|TRBJ2-7|TRBV6-5
CASSYGTDAYEQYF
>15|TRBJ2-5|TRBV7-2
CASSLADRGLETQYF
>15|TRBJ2-1|TRBV5-4
CASSLQLAGYNEQFF
>14|TRBJ1-1|TRBV2
CASRHSRGDTEAFF
>16|TRBJ1-3|TRBV18
CASSPRLDSSGNTIYF
>14|TRBJ1-6|TRBV6-1
CASSEVGGNSPLHF
>14|TRBJ1-1|TRBV9
CASSVGPENTEAFF
>13|TRBJ2-7|TRBV6-5
CASSYSAGLEQYF
>15|TRBJ1-6|TRBV9
CASSPKESENSPLHF
>15|TRBJ2-2|TRBV6-1
CASMFGTANTGELFF
>14|TRBJ2-7|TRBV18
CASSPVGGPYEQYF
>14|TRBJ2-5|TRBV27
CASSYAGTSETQYF
>14|TRBJ1-1|TRBV10-3
CAISESMLYTEAFF
>14|TRBJ2-1|TRBV9
CASSAGQGVNEQFF
>15|TRBJ2-1|TRBV7-9
CASRAGQGTYNEQFF
>15|TRBJ2-7|TRBV4-1
CASSQVGLTGDEQYF
>16|TRBJ1-1|TRBV5-4
CASSPKGDRMNTEAFF
>17|TRBJ2-3|TRBV11-2
CASSLDLERVGTDTQYF
>15|TRBJ2-7|TRBV10-3
CAISELTGGHYEQYF
>14|TRBJ2-5|TRBV6-4
CASSVSGSSETQYF
>14|TRBJ1-5|TRBV30
CAWSGRISNQPQHF
>13|TRBJ2-5|TRBV28
CASSPTEGETQYF
>15|TRBJ1-6|TRBV18
CASSPRGQGYSPLHF
>13|TRBJ2-4|TRBV29-1
CSVEEGAKNIQYF
>14|TRBJ2-7|TRBV5-1
CASSLDVVSGEQYF
>15|TRBJ1-1|TRBV6-5
CASISPGGVNTEAFF
>14|TRBJ2-6|TRBV9
CASDRDSGANVLTF
>15|TRBJ1-3|TRBV4-1
CASSQSGTAVNTIYF
>15|TRBJ2-2|TRBV6-1
CASSEASQGTGELFF
>15|TRBJ1-5|TRBV2
CASSDGRGTNQPQHF
>16|TRBJ2-7|TRBV6-1
CASSAGGINFPYEQYF
>12|TRBJ1-2|TRBV29-1
CSVLDNNYGYTF
>16|TRBJ1-2|TRBV5-1
CASSDGQGGSNYGYTF
>13|TRBJ2-1|TRBV9
CASSVAPYNEQFF
>15|TRBJ1-5|TRBV19
CASSRDRWGNQPQHF
>14|TRBJ2-7|TRBV6-5
CASSPGGGLREQYF
>13|TRBJ1-1|TRBV27
CASSSPGTGGAFF
>14|TRBJ2-1|TRBV7-9
CASSLTADYNEQFF
>11|TRBJ1-3|TRBV10-2
CASSDSGTAHF
>13|TRBJ1-1|TRBV29-1
CSVQFSGRTEAFF
>17|TRBJ2-1|TRBV2
CASSKGQSILSYNEQFF
>15|TRBJ2-2|TRBV4-1
CASSQDRGNTGELFF
>17|TRBJ1-6|TRBV28
CASSLPTAGSYNSPLHF
>13|TRBJ1-1|TRBV6-1
CASSETGYGGAFF
>15|TRBJ2-2|TRBV25-1
CASMGWAGISGELFF
>13|TRBJ2-3|TRBV10-3
CAITGEGADTQYF
>13|TRBJ2-1|TRBV2
CASGGQGADEQFF
>14|TRBJ1-5|TRBV5-4
CASSLQGVNQPQHF
>18|TRBJ2-7|TRBV27
CASSLFGLAGGHRYEQYF
>14|TRBJ2-7|TRBV27
CANQSSGLDDEQYF
>15|TRBJ2-7|TRBV28
CASSIPGSRGYEQYF
>16|TRBJ1-6|TRBV7-8
CASSLAHGGQNSPLHF
>14|TRBJ2-7|TRBV5-1
CASSSTGPPEQQYF
>16|TRBJ2-3|TRBV6-6
CASSYSSFGGPDTQYF
>14|TRBJ2-7|TRBV19
CASSIGGPIYEQYF
>12|TRBJ1-4|TRBV7-3
CASSPLNEKLFF